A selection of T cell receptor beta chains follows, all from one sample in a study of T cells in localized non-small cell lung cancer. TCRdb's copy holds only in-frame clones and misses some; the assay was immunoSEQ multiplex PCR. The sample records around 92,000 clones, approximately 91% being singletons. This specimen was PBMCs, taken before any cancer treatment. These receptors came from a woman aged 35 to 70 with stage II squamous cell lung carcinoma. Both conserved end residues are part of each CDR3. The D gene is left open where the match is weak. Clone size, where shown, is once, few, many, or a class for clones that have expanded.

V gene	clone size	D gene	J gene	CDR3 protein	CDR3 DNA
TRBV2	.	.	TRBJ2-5	CASSFAPEETQYF	TGTGCCAGCAGTTTTGCGCCCGAAGAGACCCAGTACTTC
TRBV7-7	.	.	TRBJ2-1	CASVPLSSYNEQFF	TGTGCTAGCGTCCCCTTGAGCTCCTACAATGAGCAGTTCTTC
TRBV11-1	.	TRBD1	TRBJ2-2	CASSLGQGISNTGELFF	TGTGCCAGCAGCCTGGGACAGGGGATTTCGAACACCGGGGAGCTGTTTTTT
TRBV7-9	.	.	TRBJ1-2	CASSLEPRGKNYGYTF	TGTGCCAGCAGCTTAGAACCGCGTGGGAAAAACTATGGCTACACCTTC
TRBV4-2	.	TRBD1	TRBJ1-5	CASSQNGQGNQPQHF	TGTGCCAGCAGCCAGAATGGACAGGGTAATCAGCCCCAGCATTTT
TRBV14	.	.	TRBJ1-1	CASSQDFPGPDTEAFF	TGTGCCAGCAGCCAAGATTTTCCAGGACCTGACACTGAAGCTTTCTTT
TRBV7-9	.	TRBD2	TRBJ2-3	CASSSIAGSTDTQYF	TGTGCCAGCAGCTCCATAGCGGGTAGCACAGATACGCAGTATTTT
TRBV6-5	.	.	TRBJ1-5	CASSYGGSNQPQHF	TGTGCCAGCAGTTACGGGGGTAGCAATCAGCCCCAGCATTTT
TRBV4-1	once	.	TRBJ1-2	CASRNERQARYGYTF	TGCGCCAGCAGGAACGAACGACAGGCGAGATATGGCTACACCTTC
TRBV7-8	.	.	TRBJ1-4	CASSWAGGSEKLFF	TGTGCCAGCAGCTGGGCGGGGGGAAGTGAAAAACTGTTTTTT
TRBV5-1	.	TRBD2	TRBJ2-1	CASSFEDSGRAGNEQFF	TGCGCCAGCAGCTTCGAGGATAGCGGGAGGGCCGGAAATGAGCAGTTCTTC
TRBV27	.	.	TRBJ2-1	CASMRGGFQNEQFF	TGTGCCAGCATGAGGGGGGGATTTCAGAATGAGCAGTTCTTC
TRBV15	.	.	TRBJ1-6	CATSRPVAGVDSPLHF	TGTGCCACCAGCAGACCCGTGGCAGGGGTGGATTCACCCCTCCACTTT
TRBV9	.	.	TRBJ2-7	CASSVEAHYEQYF	TGTGCCAGCAGCGTAGAGGCCCACTACGAGCAGTACTTC
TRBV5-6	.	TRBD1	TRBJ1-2	CASSLRRDRGRRSYGYTF	TGTGCCAGCAGCTTGAGACGGGACAGGGGGCGCAGGAGCTATGGCTACACCTTC
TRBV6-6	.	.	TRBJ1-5	CASREDLIRPQHF	TGTGCCAGCAGAGAAGACTTGATCAGGCCCCAGCATTTT
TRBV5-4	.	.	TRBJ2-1	CASSADSVNEQFF	TGTGCCAGCAGCGCGGACAGTGTCAATGAGCAGTTCTTC
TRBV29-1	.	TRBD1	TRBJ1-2	CSAGEGAVEGYTF	TGCAGCGCCGGAGAGGGGGCCGTGGAAGGCTACACCTTC
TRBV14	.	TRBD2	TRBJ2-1	CASSRNSGRRDEQFF	TGTGCCAGCAGCCGGAATAGCGGGAGGAGGGATGAGCAGTTCTTC
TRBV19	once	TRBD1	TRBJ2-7	CASSIDRTGPYEQYF	TGTGCCAGTAGTATAGATCGGACAGGGCCCTACGAGCAGTACTTC
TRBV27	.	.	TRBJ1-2	CASSGLGVSGYTF	TGTGCCAGCAGTGGGCTCGGGGTGAGTGGCTACACCTTC
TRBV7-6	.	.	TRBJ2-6	CASSPSVVSGANVLTF	TGTGCCAGCAGCCCTAGTGTAGTCTCTGGGGCCAACGTCCTGACTTTC
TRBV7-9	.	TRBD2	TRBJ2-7	CASSFLSGGAEQYF	TGTGCCAGCAGCTTCCTTAGCGGGGGGGCCGAGCAGTACTTC
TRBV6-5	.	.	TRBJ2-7	CATKLDEQYF	TGTGCCACCAAGTTAGACGAGCAGTACTTC
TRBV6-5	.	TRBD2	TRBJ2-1	CASSYYRTSGDNEQFF	TGTGCCAGCAGTTACTACAGGACTAGCGGGGACAATGAGCAGTTCTTC
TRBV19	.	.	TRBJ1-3	CASSPDSGNTIYF	TGTGCCAGTAGTCCCGACAGTGGAAACACCATATATTTT
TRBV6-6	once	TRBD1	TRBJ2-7	CASRAGQGHYEQYF	TGTGCCAGCAGGGCGGGACAGGGTCACTACGAGCAGTACTTC
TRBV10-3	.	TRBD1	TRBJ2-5	CASSGTGFGETQYF	TGTGCCTCCTCCGGGACAGGGTTCGGGGAGACCCAGTACTTC
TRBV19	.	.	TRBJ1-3	CASSPGRSGNTIYF	TGTGCCAGTAGCCCAGGGAGGTCTGGAAACACCATATATTTT
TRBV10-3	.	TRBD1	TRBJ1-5	CAIRESVQGNQPQHF	TGTGCCATCAGAGAGAGTGTACAGGGGAATCAGCCCCAGCATTTT
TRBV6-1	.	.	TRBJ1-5	CASRVTGGGNQPQHF	TGTGCCAGCAGAGTGACAGGTGGCGGCAATCAGCCCCAGCATTTT
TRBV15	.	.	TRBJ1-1	CATSKDNVAFF	TGTGCCACCAGCAAGGACAACGTAGCTTTCTTT
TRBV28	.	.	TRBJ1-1	CASSEIRGEAFF	TGTGCCAGCAGTGAGATCAGGGGTGAAGCTTTCTTT
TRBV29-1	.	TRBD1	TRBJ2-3	CSVEGTGGTDTQYF	TGCAGCGTTGAAGGGACAGGGGGCACAGATACGCAGTATTTT
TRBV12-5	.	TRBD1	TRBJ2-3	CASAFGTGTDTQYF	TGTGCTAGTGCTTTCGGGACAGGGACAGATACGCAGTATTTT
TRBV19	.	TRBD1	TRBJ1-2	CASSIGQGSTYGYTF	TGTGCCAGTAGTATCGGACAGGGAAGTACCTATGGCTACACCTTC
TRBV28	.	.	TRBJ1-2	CASSLGSYGYTF	TGTGCCAGCAGTTTGGGGAGCTATGGCTACACCTTC
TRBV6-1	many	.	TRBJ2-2	CASSDQYTGELFF	TGTGCCAGCAGTGATCAGTACACCGGGGAGCTGTTTTTT
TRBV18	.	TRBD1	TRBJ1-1	CASSPGQGYTEAFF	TGTGCCAGCTCACCGGGACAGGGATACACTGAAGCTTTCTTT
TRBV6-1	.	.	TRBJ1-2	CASSAGTPQYGYTF	TGTGCCAGCAGTGCCGGGACGCCGCAATATGGCTACACCTTC
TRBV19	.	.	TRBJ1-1	CASSLSTIGQNEAFF	TGTGCCAGTAGTTTAAGTACAATCGGGCAGAATGAAGCTTTCTTT
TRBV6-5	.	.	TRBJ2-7	CASSHRDTSLYF	TGTGCCAGCAGCCACCGGGACACCTCCCTTTACTTC
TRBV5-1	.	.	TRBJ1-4	CASSLRVGGEKLFF	TGCGCCAGCAGCTTAAGGGTCGGAGGTGAAAAACTGTTTTTT
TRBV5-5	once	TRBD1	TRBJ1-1	CASSSGGGGSTEAFF	TGTGCCAGCAGCTCGGGAGGGGGCGGGAGCACTGAAGCTTTCTTT
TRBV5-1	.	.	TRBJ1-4	CARFRGDEKLFF	TGCGCCAGGTTCCGGGGCGATGAAAAACTGTTTTTT
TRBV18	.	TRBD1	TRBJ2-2	CASSGTANTGELFF	TGTGCCAGCTCGGGGACAGCGAACACCGGGGAGCTGTTTTTT
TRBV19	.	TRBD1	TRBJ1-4	CASGETGGNEKLFF	TGTGCCAGTGGCGAGACAGGGGGGAATGAAAAACTGTTTTTT
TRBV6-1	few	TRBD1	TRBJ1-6	CASSAGTGVASPLHF	TGTGCCAGCAGTGCCGGGACAGGGGTTGCTTCACCCCTCCACTTT
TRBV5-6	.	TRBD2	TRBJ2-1	CASSLAGVNEQFF	TGTGCCAGCAGCTTAGCGGGAGTGAATGAGCAGTTCTTC
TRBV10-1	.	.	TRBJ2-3	CASSFLGSSTDTQYF	TGCGCCAGCAGTTTTCTGGGGTCTAGCACAGATACGCAGTATTTT
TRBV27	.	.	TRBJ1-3	CASSTTVSGNTIYF	TGTGCCAGCAGTACGACAGTATCTGGAAACACCATATATTTT
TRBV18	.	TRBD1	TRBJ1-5	CASSPDRVLNQPQHF	TGTGCCAGCTCACCTGACAGGGTTCTCAATCAGCCCCAGCATTTT
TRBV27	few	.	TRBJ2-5	CASSLAGARGGETQYF	TGTGCCAGCAGTTTAGCAGGGGCCAGGGGAGGAGAGACCCAGTACTTC
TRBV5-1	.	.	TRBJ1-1	CASSFSYRESTEAFF	TGCGCCAGCAGCTTTTCTTACAGGGAGAGCACTGAAGCTTTCTTT
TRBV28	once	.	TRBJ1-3	CASSTGVNTIYF	TGTGCCAGTTCGACAGGTGTCAACACCATATATTTT